Presented here are 18 T cell receptor beta chains from one specimen sequenced in a study of vaccination effects on CD4 cells after COVID-19. Assay: immunoSEQ multiplex PCR; the TCRdb copy retains only in-frame clones and omits some. The top ten hold 8.6% of the sample, which has 40,000 to 60,000 clones, approximately 81% seen once. Their antigens remain unidentified. It was after around 10 days of culture that CD4+ T cells were isolated. The source was CD4+ T cells from PBMCs cultured without peptide, collected before COVID-19 vaccination. The receptors come from a human donor who had a prior SARS-CoV-2 infection.

This chain joins TRBV5-1 and TRBJ2-1, with D perhaps given as TRBD1 or TRBD2 (7 bases each). Trimming pared 3 bases from V and 8 bases from J, leaving 21 bases between. There are 16 residues in the CDR3. Looked up from germline, CDR1 is SGHRS and CDR2 is YFSETQ. For the CDR3, the DNA is TGCGCCAGCAGCTCCCAGGGGGGGGGATTTATGGATGAGCAGTTCTTC. Amino acid sequence: CASSSQGGGFMDEQFF.

The chain couples TRBV27 to TRBJ2-2, with 14 bases aligning to TRBD2. With 1 base clipped from V and 5 bases from J, the junction kept 3 bases outside the gene matches. The germline CDR1 and CDR2 sequences are MNHEY and SMNVEV (reference sequence). This CDR3 is built from 17 residues. This CDR3 is CASSLYRLAGGTGELFF. CDR3 DNA: TGTGCCAGCAGTTTATACCGACTAGCGGGGGGGACCGGGGAGCTGTTTTTT.

The CDR3 region is CASRETGVGNTIYF. The CDR3 DNA is TGTGCCAGCAGGGAGACAGGGGTAGGAAACACCATATATTTT. This chain uses TRBV2 with TRBJ1-3, with 8 bases lining up with TRBD1. V shed 6 bases, J shed 4 bases, and the junction held 5 bases outside the gene matches. Germline CDR1 is SNHLY and CDR2 is FYNNEI. The CDR3 extends over 14 amino acids. Full variable domain (outside the CDR3, taken from reference TRBV2 and TRBJ1-3): EPEVTQTPSHQVTQMGQEVILRCVPISNHLYFYWYRQILGQKVEFLVSFYNNEISEKSEIFDDQFSVERPDGSNFTLKIRSTKLEDSAMYFCASRETGVGNTIYFGEGSWLTVV.

The DNA for the CDR3 is TGCGCCAGCAGCCAAGATTACCTGGAGTACTTCAATGAGCAGTTCTTC. Its translation is CASSQDYLEYFNEQFF. The gene calls are TRBV4-3 and TRBJ2-1; D is unresolved. The CDR3 contains 16 residues. Trimming left V 0 bases short and J 6 bases short, with 15 bases between. Germline CDR1 and CDR2: LGHNA and YSLEER.

The CDR3 DNA reads as TGCGCCAGCAGAGACGGCAGAAGTATAAACACTGAAGCTTTCTTT. This codes for CASRDGRSINTEAFF. The chain joins TRBV5-1 to TRBJ1-1; the D is unclear. The CDR3 length is 15 residues. V lost 5 bases and J 2 bases, leaving 16 bases between the germline ends. Germline V gives CDR1 SGHRS, CDR2 YFSETQ. Together with reference TRBV5-1 and TRBJ1-1, the CDR3 gives the full variable domain: KAGVTQTPRYLIKTRGQQVTLSCSPISGHRSVSWYQQTPGQGLQFLFEYFSETQRNKGNFPGRFSGRQFSNSRSEMNVSTLELGDSALYLCASRDGRSINTEAFFGQGTRLTVV.

In this sample, this clone turned up once. The chain combines TRBV5-8 with TRBJ2-5; 8 bases agree with TRBD1. Trimming took 0 bases from V and 7 from J; bases not matched to a gene: 5. In germline, CDR1 is SGHTS, CDR2 YDEGEE. The CDR3 has 14 amino acids. In DNA, the CDR3 is TGTGCCAGCAGCTTGGTGACAGGGGCCCGGACCCAGTACTTC. Its protein is CASSLVTGARTQYF.

The V and J genes are TRBV7-2 and TRBJ2-7; the D is unclear. Germline V gives CDR1 SGHTA, CDR2 FQGNSA. V shed 1 base and J shed 6 bases, with 16 bases lying between them. This CDR3 region has 15 residues. CDR3 region: CASSLGSVHWGEQYF. As DNA, the CDR3 is TGTGCCAGCAGCTTAGGGTCGGTCCACTGGGGCGAGCAGTACTTC.

The V call is TRBV2, the J call TRBJ1-2; 8 bases map to TRBD1. Looked up from germline, CDR1 is SNHLY and CDR2 is FYNNEI. V lost 0 bases, J lost 8 bases, and 11 bases stayed unmatched. The CDR3 is made up of 16 amino acids. DNA for the CDR3: TGTGCCAGCAGTGAAGCGCTTGCAGGGGGCGTTTCCGGCTACACCTTC. Its translation is CASSEALAGGVSGYTF. Full variable domain (missing parts from reference TRBV2 and TRBJ1-2): EPEVTQTPSHQVTQMGQEVILRCVPISNHLYFYWYRQILGQKVEFLVSFYNNEISEKSEIFDDQFSVERPDGSNFTLKIRSTKLEDSAMYFCASSEALAGGVSGYTFGSGTRLTVV.

The CDR3 sequence is CASSLVPTGVYNEQFF. In nucleotides, the CDR3 is TGTGCCAGCAGCTTAGTCCCTACGGGAGTTTACAATGAGCAGTTCTTC. The rearrangement joins TRBV7-6 to TRBJ2-1, with D maybe TRBD2 (6 bases). This CDR3 region has 16 residues. Trimming shortened V by 1 base and J by 4 bases, and 14 bases separated the two germline ends. Germline V gene sequence: CDR1 SGHVS, CDR2 FNYEAQ. Together with reference TRBV7-6 and TRBJ2-1, the CDR3 gives the full variable domain: GAGVSQSPRYKVTKRGQDVALRCDPISGHVSLYWYRQALGQGPEFLTYFNYEAQQDKSGLPNDRFSAERPEGSISTLTIQRTEQRDSAMYRCASSLVPTGVYNEQFFGPGTRLTVL.

J is TRBJ2-3 and V is TRBV24-1, with 8 bases lining up with TRBD2. This CDR3 has 14 amino acids. In germline, CDR1 is KGHDR, CDR2 SFDVKD. The trim removed 5 bases at V and 12 bases at J, leaving 12 bases unmatched. CDR3 protein: CATSAALGSGIQYF. In DNA form, the CDR3 reads TGTGCCACCAGTGCCGCCCTTGGTAGCGGGATTCAGTATTTT.

The chain combines TRBV29-1 with TRBJ1-4, with D possibly TRBD1 on 6 matching bases. The CDR3 spans 13 residues. CDR1 is SQVTM and CDR2 is ANQGSEA in the germline V gene. Trimming cost V 2 bases and J 7 bases, with 11 bases left between them. DNA for the CDR3: TGCAGCGTTGAAAGGGGGTCAGGTGAAAAACTGTTTTTT. This translates into CSVERGSGEKLFF.

J is TRBJ2-5 and V is TRBV19, with 14 positions matching TRBD2. The germline V gene has CDR1 LNHDA and CDR2 SQIVND (reference sequence). This CDR3 has 17 amino acids. The trim removed 5 bases at V and 2 bases at J, leaving 7 bases unmatched. CDR3 in amino acids: CASSQGLAGVGQETQYF. The DNA of the CDR3 is TGTGCCAGTAGTCAGGGACTAGCGGGAGTTGGGCAAGAGACCCAGTACTTC.

The chain has TRBV14 and TRBJ2-3; D is undetermined. CDR1 and CDR2 from the germline V gene are SGHDN and FVKESK. Trimming left V 0 bases short and J 6 bases short, with 13 bases between. This CDR3 has 15 residues. The CDR3 region has the DNA TGTGCCAGCAGCCAAGATCCCTTTCCTCGGGATACGCAGTATTTT. Protein sequence: CASSQDPFPRDTQYF.

The rearrangement joins TRBV5-4 to TRBJ2-1; maybe TRBD1 (5 bases). The CDR3 contains 16 residues. CDR1 is SGHNT and CDR2 is YYREEE in the germline V gene (reference sequence). Trimming pared 0 bases from V and 0 bases from J, leaving 10 bases between. The CDR3 loop is CASSLEGPSSYNEQFF. For the CDR3, the DNA is TGTGCCAGCAGCTTGGAGGGGCCGAGCTCCTACAATGAGCAGTTCTTC.

The chain joins TRBV2 to TRBJ1-2, with 9 bases fitting TRBD1. The CDR3 totals 14 residues. Losses at the gene ends were 6 bases for V and 0 bases for J; bases not matched to a gene: 2. Germline lookup yields CDR1 SNHLY and CDR2 FYNNEI. The CDR3 spells CASRRTGANYGYTF. The CDR3 DNA is TGTGCCAGCAGGAGGACAGGGGCTAACTATGGCTACACCTTC. The complete variable domain, with remaining parts taken from reference TRBV2 and TRBJ1-2, reads EPEVTQTPSHQVTQMGQEVILRCVPISNHLYFYWYRQILGQKVEFLVSFYNNEISEKSEIFDDQFSVERPDGSNFTLKIRSTKLEDSAMYFCASRRTGANYGYTFGSGTRLTVV.

J is TRBJ2-1 and V is TRBV24-1, with TRBD2 as a possible D gene (6 bases). V was pared by 9 bases and J by 0 bases, with 17 bases between. The CDR3 spans 16 residues. Germline V CDR1 and CDR2: KGHDR, SFDVKD. The CDR3 sequence is CATQSAGSSSYNEQFF. The CDR3, as DNA: TGTGCCACCCAATCAGCGGGCTCTAGCTCCTACAATGAGCAGTTCTTC.

CDR3 sequence (DNA): TGCGGGGCTAGTGGGGCCCACGCCGGAACAGATACGCAGTATTTT. It is translated as CGASGAHAGTDTQYF. The chain combines TRBV20-1 with TRBJ2-3, with D maybe TRBD1 (5 bases). The CDR3 is made up of 15 amino acids. The V gene's germline CDR1 is DFQATT and CDR2 SNEGSKA (reference sequence).

The gene calls are TRBV27 and TRBJ1-2, with TRBD1 as a possible D gene (5 bases). The V gene's germline CDR1 is MNHEY and CDR2 SMNVEV (reference sequence). The CDR3 has 17 amino acids. V lost 5 bases and J lost 2, with 21 bases in between. The CDR3 loop is CASSRGGDPNRNYGYTF. CDR3 bases: TGTGCCAGCAGTCGGGGAGGAGACCCGAACAGGAACTATGGCTACACCTTC.